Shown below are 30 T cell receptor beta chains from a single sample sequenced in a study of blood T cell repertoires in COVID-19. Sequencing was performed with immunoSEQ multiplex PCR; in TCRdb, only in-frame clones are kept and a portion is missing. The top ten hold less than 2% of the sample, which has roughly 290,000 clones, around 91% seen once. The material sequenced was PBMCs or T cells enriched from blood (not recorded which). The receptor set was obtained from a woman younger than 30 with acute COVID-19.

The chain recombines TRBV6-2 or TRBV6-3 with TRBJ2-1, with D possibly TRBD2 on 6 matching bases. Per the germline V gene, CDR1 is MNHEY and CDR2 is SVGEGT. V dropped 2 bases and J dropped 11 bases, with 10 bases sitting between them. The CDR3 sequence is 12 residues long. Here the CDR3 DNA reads TGTGCCAGCAGTTACCCCGGGACTCAGCAGTTCTTC. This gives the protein CASSYPGTQQFF.

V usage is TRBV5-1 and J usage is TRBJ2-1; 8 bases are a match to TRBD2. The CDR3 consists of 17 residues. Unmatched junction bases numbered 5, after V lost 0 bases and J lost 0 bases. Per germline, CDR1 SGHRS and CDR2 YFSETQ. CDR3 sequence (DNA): TGCGCCAGCAGCTTGGTCGGGAGGGGGAGCTCCTACAATGAGCAGTTCTTC. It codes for CASSLVGRGSSYNEQFF.

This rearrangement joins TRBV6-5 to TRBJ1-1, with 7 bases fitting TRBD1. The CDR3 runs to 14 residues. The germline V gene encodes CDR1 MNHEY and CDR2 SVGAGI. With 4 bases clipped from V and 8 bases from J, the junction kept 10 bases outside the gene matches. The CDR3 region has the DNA TGTGCCAGCAGTTCTTCCCGGCGGGACAGAGAAGCTTTCTTT. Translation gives CASSSSRRDREAFF.

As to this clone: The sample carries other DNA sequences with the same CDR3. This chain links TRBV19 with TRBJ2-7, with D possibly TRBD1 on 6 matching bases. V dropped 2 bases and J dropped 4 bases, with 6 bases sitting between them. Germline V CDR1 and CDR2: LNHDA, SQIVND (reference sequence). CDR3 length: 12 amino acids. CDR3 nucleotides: TGTGCCAGTAGTATACAGGGGTACGAGCAGTACTTC. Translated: CASSIQGYEQYF. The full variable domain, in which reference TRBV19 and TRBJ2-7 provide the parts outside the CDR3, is DGGITQSPKYLFRKEGQNVTLSCEQNLNHDAMYWYRQDPGQGLRLIYYSQIVNDFQKGDIAEGYSVSREKKESFPLTVTSAQKNPTAFYLCASSIQGYEQYFGPGTRLTVT.

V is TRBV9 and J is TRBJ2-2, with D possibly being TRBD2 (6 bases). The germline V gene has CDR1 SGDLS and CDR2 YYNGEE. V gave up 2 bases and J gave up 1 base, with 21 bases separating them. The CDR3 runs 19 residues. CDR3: CASSVYLGLNSENTGELFF. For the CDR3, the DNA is TGTGCCAGCAGCGTCTACTTGGGACTCAATTCAGAGAACACCGGGGAGCTGTTTTTT.

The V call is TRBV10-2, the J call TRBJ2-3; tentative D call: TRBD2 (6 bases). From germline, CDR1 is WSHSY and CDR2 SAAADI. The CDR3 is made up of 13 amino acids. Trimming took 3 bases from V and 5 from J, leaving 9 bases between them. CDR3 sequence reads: CASSDWGEDTQYF. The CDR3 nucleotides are TGCGCCAGCAGTGACTGGGGGGAAGATACGCAGTATTTT.

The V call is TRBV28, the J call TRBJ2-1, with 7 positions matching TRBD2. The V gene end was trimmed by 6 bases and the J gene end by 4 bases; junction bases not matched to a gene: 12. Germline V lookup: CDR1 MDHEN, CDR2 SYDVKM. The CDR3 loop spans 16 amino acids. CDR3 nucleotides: TGTGCCAGCAGGTCCCGCCTAGCGGAGGGGTACAATGAGCAGTTCTTC. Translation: CASRSRLAEGYNEQFF.

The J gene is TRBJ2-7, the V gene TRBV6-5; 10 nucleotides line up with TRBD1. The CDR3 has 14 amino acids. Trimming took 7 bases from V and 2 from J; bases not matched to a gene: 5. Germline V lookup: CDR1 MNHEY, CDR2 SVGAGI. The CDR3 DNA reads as TGTGCCAGCAACCAGGGACAGGGGACCTACGAGCAGTACTTC. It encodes CASNQGQGTYEQYF.

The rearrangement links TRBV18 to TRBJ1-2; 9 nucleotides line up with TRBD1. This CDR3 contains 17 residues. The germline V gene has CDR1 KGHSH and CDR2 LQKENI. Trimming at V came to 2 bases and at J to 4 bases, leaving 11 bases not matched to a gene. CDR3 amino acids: CASSPNSPTGGGYGYTF. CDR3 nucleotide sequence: TGTGCCAGCTCACCAAATTCGCCGACAGGGGGGGGCTATGGCTACACCTTC.

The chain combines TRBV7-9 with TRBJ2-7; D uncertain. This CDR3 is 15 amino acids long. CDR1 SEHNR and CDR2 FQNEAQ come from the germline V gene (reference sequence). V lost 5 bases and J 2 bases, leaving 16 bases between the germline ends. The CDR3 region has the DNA TGTGCCAGCAGCCCTACAGAAAGACCGCCCTACGAGCAGTACTTC. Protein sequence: CASSPTERPPYEQYF. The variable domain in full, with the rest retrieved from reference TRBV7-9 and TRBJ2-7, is DTGVSQNPRHKITKRGQNVTFRCDPISEHNRLYWYRQTLGQGPEFLTYFQNEAQLEKSRLLSDRFSAERPKGSFSTLEIQRTEQGDSAMYLCASSPTERPPYEQYFGPGTRLTVT.

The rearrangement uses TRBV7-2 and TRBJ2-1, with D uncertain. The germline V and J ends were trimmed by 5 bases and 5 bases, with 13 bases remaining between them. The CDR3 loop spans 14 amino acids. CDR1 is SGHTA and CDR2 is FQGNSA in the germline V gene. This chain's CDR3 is CASSNRLTDNEQFF. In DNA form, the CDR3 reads TGTGCCAGCAGCAACCGACTGACTGACAATGAGCAGTTCTTC.

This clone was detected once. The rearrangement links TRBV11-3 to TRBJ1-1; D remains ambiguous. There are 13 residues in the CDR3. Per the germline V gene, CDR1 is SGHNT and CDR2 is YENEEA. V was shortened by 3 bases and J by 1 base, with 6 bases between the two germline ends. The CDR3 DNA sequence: TGTGCCAGCAGCTTGGCAGGGAACACTGAAGCTTTCTTT. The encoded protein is CASSLAGNTEAFF.

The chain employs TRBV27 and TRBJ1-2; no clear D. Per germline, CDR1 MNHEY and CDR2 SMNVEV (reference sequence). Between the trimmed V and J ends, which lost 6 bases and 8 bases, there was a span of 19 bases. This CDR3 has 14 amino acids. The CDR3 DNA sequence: TGTGCCAGCAGCCCCGCCGGGGTTGGGCGAGGCTACACCTTC. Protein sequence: CASSPAGVGRGYTF.

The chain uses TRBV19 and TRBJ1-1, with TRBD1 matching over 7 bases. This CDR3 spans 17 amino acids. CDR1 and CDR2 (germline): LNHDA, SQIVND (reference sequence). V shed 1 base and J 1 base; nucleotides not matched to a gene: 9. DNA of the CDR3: TGTGCCAGTAGTATAGGTTGGACAGGTAAGCAGAACACTGAAGCTTTCTTT. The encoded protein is CASSIGWTGKQNTEAFF.

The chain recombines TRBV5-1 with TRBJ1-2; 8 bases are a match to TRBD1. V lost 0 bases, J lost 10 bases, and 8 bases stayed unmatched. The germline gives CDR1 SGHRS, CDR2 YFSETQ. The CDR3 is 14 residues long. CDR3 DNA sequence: TGCGCCAGCAGCTTGGGACAGGGGAAGGCCTACTACACCTTC. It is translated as CASSLGQGKAYYTF.

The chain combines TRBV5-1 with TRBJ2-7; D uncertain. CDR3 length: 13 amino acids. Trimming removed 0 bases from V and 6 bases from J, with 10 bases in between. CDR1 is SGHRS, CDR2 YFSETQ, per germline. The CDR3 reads CASSLDSYFEQYF. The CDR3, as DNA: TGCGCCAGCAGCTTGGACAGTTATTTCGAGCAGTACTTC. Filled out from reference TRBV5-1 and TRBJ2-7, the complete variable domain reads KAGVTQTPRYLIKTRGQQVTLSCSPISGHRSVSWYQQTPGQGLQFLFEYFSETQRNKGNFPGRFSGRQFSNSRSEMNVSTLELGDSALYLCASSLDSYFEQYFGPGTRLTVT.

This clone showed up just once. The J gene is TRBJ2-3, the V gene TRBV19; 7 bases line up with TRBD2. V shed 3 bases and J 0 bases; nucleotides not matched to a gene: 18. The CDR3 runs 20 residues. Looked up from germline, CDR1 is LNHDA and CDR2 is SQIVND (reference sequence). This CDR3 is CASSIWGFRRAGASTDTQYF. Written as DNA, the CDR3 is TGTGCCAGTAGTATTTGGGGGTTTCGCCGGGCGGGAGCGAGCACAGATACGCAGTATTTT.

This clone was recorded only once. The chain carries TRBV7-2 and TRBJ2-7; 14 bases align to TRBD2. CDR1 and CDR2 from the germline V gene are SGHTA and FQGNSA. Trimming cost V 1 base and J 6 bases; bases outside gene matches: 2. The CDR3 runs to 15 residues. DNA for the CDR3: TGTGCCAGCAGCTTAGAGACTAGCGGGAGGGGCGAGCAGTACTTC. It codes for CASSLETSGRGEQYF. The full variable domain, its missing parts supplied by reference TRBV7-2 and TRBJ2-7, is GAGVSQSPSNKVTEKGKDVELRCDPISGHTALYWYRQSLGQGLEFLIYFQGNSAPDKSGLPSDRFSAERTGGSVSTLTIQRTQQEDSAVYLCASSLETSGRGEQYFGPGTRLTVT.

The CDR3, as DNA: TGTGCCATCGCCTTAGGGGGCGACACAGATACGCAGTATTTT. Translating gives CAIALGGDTDTQYF. The J gene is TRBJ2-3, the V gene TRBV10-3, with 7 bases fitting TRBD1. After removal of 8 bases from V and 2 bases from J, the junction contained 7 bases not matched to a gene. The CDR3 is 14 residues long. CDR1 and CDR2 from the germline V gene are ENHRY and SYGVKD.

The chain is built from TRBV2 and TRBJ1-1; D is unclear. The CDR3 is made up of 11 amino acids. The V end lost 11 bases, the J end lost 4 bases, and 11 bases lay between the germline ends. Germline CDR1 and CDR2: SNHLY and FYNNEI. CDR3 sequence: CARRVATEAFF. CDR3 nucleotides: TGTGCCCGGAGGGTAGCCACTGAAGCTTTCTTT.

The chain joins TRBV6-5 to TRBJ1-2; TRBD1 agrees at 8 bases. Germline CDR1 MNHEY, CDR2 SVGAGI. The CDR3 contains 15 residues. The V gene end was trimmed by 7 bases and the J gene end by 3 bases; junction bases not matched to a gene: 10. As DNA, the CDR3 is TGTGCCAGCACCCTGGACAGGGTCGGTGACTATGGCTACACCTTC. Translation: CASTLDRVGDYGYTF.

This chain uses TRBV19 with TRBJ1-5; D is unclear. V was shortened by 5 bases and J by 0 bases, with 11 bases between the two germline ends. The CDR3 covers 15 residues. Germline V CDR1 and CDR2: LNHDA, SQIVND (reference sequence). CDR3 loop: CASSLGSYSNQPQHF. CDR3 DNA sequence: TGTGCCAGTAGTCTGGGCTCTTATAGCAATCAGCCCCAGCATTTT. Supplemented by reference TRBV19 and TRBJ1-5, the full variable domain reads DGGITQSPKYLFRKEGQNVTLSCEQNLNHDAMYWYRQDPGQGLRLIYYSQIVNDFQKGDIAEGYSVSREKKESFPLTVTSAQKNPTAFYLCASSLGSYSNQPQHFGDGTRLSIL.

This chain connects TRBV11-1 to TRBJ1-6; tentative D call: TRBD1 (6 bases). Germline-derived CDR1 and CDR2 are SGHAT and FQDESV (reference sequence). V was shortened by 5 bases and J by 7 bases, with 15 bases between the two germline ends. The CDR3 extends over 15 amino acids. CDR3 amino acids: CASSRTTGSNSPLHF. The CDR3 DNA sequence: TGTGCCAGCAGCCGAACCACAGGGTCAAATTCACCCCTCCACTTT.

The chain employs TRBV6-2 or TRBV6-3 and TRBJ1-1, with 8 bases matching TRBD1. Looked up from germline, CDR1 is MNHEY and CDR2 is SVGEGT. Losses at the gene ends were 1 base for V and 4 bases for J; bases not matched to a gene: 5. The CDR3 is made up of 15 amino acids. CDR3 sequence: CASSYWGRGPTEAFF. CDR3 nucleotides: TGTGCCAGCAGTTACTGGGGCAGGGGGCCCACTGAAGCTTTCTTT.

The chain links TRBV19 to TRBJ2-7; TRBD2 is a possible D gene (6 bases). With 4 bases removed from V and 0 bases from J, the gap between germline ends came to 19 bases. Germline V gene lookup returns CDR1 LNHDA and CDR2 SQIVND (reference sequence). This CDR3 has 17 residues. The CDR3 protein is CASSTAGGEYYSYEQYF. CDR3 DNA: TGTGCCAGTAGTACAGCCGGCGGGGAGTATTACTCCTACGAGCAGTACTTC.

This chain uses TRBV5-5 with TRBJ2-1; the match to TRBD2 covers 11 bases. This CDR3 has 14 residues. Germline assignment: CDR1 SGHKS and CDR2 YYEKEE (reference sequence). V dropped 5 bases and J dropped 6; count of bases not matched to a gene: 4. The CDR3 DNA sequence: TGTGCCAGCAGACCTCTAGCGGGAGGCAATGAGCAGTTCTTC. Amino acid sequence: CASRPLAGGNEQFF. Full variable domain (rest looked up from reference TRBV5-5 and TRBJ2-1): DAGVTQSPTHLIKTRGQQVTLRCSPISGHKSVSWYQQVLGQGPQFIFQYYEKEERGRGNFPDRFSARQFPNYSSELNVNALLLGDSALYLCASRPLAGGNEQFFGPGTRLTVL.

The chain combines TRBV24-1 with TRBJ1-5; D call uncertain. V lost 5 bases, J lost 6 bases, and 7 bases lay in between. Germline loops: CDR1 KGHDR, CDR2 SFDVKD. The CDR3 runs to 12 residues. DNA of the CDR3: TGTGCCACCAGTGCTGGTAGTCAGCCCCAGCATTTT. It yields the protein CATSAGSQPQHF.

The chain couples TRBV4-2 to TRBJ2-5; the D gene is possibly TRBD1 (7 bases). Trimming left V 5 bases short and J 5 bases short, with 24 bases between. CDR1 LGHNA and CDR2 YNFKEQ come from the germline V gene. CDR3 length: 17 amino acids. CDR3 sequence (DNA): TGTGCCAGCAGCGGGGGACAGACAAATATGGGACTGGAGACCCAGTACTTC. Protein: CASSGGQTNMGLETQYF.

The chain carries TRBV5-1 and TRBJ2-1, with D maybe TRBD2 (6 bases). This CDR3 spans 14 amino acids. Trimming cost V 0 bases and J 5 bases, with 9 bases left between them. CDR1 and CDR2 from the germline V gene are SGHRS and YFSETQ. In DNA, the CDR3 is TGCGCCAGCAGCTTGGGGCCGGGAGACAATGAGCAGTTCTTC. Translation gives CASSLGPGDNEQFF.

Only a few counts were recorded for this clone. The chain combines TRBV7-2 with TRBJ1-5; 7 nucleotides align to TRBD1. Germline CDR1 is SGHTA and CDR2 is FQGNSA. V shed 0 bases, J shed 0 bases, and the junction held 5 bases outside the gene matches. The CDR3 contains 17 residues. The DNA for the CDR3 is TGTGCCAGCAGCTTAGCAGGGGGCGGTTATAGCAATCAGCCCCAGCATTTT. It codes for CASSLAGGGYSNQPQHF.